Detailed here is one TCR beta chain. Using immunoSEQ multiplex PCR, the repertoire was profiled, and TCRdb retains in-frame clones only, with some absent. The sample lists about 11,000 clones, roughly 89% occurring once. The sample belongs to a study of blood T cell dynamics during melanoma immunotherapy. There are 15 residues in the CDR3. Germline V gene sequence: CDR1 LNHDA, CDR2 SQIVND (reference sequence). The time point here: week 3, after first cycle of checkpoint inhibitor. The TCR originated in a human donor with melanoma. The chain employs TRBV19 and TRBJ2-5, with 10 nucleotides matching TRBD1. Matching the DNA end better, TRBJ2-7 makes the J call doubtful. The sequencing used blood, collected from a patient treated with checkpoint blockade. The CDR3 DNA reads TGTGCCAGCTCCCGAGGGACAGGGGTCGCCTACGAGCAGTACTTC. Translation gives CASSRGTGVAYEQYF.